Listed here is a single T cell receptor beta chain. As originally analysed: It was from reference gene primer amplification that nucleated cell counts were estimated. Using immunoSEQ multiplex PCR, the repertoire was profiled, and TCRdb retains in-frame clones only, with some absent. V, J and clone size reflect that table, while D and trimming were determined from the DNA. The sample contains about 90,000 clones, about 86% of which appear only once. The CDR3 has 14 amino acids. Germline V lookup: CDR1 SGHRS, CDR2 YFSETQ. V was clipped by 0 bases and J by 1 base, with 7 bases between them. The sample belongs to a study of blood T cell repertoires in COVID-19. Overall study: COVID-19 samples, acute and convalescent, were from the United States, Italy and Spain. T cells, B-cell-depleted T cells, or PBMCs supplied cDNA or gDNA.

V usage is TRBV5-1 and J usage is TRBJ1-2; D gene unclear. The sequence was collected from a man aged 80 or over with active or convalescent COVID-19. The specimen sequenced was peripheral blood. CDR3 loop: CASSLDSLNYGYTF. The CDR3 coding sequence is TGCGCCAGCAGCTTGGACAGTCTTAACTATGGCTACACCTTC.